These 6 T cell receptor beta chains were sequenced from one sample in a study of CD8 T cells in ankylosing spondylitis. The study's findings and limits: Made up of about eight highly homologous variants, a TCR beta motif appeared characteristic of ankylosing spondylitis blood.

These receptors lack a known antigen. In TCRdb, the 5' RACE reads were re-called with MiXCR into one record per CDR3 protein. This table holds approximately 400,000 distinct CDR3 sequences, about a sixth found once. Sequencing was carried out using blood, either unsorted or a sorted T cell fraction (not recorded which). The receptors were sampled from a male donor with ankylosing spondylitis.

The rearrangement joins TRBV30 to TRBJ1-6, with 7 bases fitting TRBD1. The junction had 6 bases not matched to a gene; V was cut back by 3 bases and J by 7 bases. Germline CDR1 is GTSNPN and CDR2 is SVGIG (reference sequence). The CDR3 has 14 amino acids. CDR3 in amino acids: CAWRADRVNSPLHF. The CDR3, as DNA: TGTGCCTGGAGAGCTGACAGGGTGAATTCACCCCTCCACTTT.

The gene calls are TRBV5-1 and TRBJ1-6; TRBD1 might be the D (5 bases). Germline CDR1 reads SGHRS; CDR2 reads YFSETQ. The CDR3 spans 14 residues. Trimming pared 2 bases from V and 7 bases from J, leaving 10 bases between. CDR3 residues: CASSFGAPNSPLHF. The CDR3 nucleotides are TGCGCCAGCAGCTTTGGGGCACCGAATTCACCCCTCCACTTT.

This clonotype appeared a single time. The chain joins TRBV6-5 to TRBJ1-2; 8 positions agree with TRBD1. Losses at the gene ends were 8 bases for V and 2 bases for J; bases not matched to a gene: 1. The length of the CDR3 is 12 residues. Germline assignment: CDR1 MNHEY and CDR2 SVGAGI. CDR3 sequence reads: CASGDRNYGYTF. As DNA, the CDR3 is TGTGCCAGCGGGGACAGGAACTATGGCTACACCTTC.

This clonotype was observed a few times. V is TRBV24-1 and J is TRBJ2-1, with D unclear. V lost 1 base to trimming and J lost 0 bases, with 9 bases between them. The CDR3 runs to 16 residues. Looked up from germline, CDR1 is KGHDR and CDR2 is SFDVKD. The CDR3 nucleotides are TGTGCCACCAGTGATTTAGCGCCCAGCTCCTACAATGAGCAGTTCTTC. Translated: CATSDLAPSSYNEQFF.

This clonotype was seen more than once but under ten times. The rearrangement joins TRBV29-1 to TRBJ2-3; tentatively, D is TRBD2 (6 bases). CDR1 and CDR2 from the germline V gene are SQVTM and ANQGSEA. Trimming stripped 1 base from V and 8 bases from J, with 16 bases between. The CDR3 loop spans 14 amino acids. CDR3 nucleotides: TGCAGCGTTGAAGGCTTGTGGGAGGTAGCTACGCAGTATTTT. It yields the protein CSVEGLWEVATQYF.

The chain recombines TRBV9 with TRBJ1-1; a possible D gene is TRBD1 (6 bases). V was clipped by 0 bases and J by 3 bases, with 12 bases between them. From germline, CDR1 is SGDLS and CDR2 YYNGEE. The CDR3 spans 15 residues. This chain's CDR3 is CASSVGQVGDTEAFF. The CDR3 region has the DNA TGTGCCAGCAGCGTAGGACAGGTGGGAGACACTGAAGCTTTCTTT.